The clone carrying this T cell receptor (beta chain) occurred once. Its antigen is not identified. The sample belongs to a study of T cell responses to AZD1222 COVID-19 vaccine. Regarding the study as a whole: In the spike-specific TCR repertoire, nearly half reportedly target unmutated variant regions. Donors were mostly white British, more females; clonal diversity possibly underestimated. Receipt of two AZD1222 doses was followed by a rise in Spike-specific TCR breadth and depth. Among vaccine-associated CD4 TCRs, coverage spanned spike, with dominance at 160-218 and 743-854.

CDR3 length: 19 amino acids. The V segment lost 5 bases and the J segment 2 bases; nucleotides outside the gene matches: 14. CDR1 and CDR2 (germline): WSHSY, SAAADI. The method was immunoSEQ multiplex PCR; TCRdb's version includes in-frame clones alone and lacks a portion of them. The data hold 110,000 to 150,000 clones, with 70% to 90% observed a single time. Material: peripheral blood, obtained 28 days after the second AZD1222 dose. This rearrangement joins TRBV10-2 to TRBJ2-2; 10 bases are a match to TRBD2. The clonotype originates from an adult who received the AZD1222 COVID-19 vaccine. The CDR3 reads CASSRNPSGSRKNTGELFF. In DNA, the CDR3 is TGCGCCAGCAGTAGGAACCCTAGCGGGAGTCGGAAAAACACCGGGGAGCTGTTTTTT.